The text below deals with one TCR beta chain. The sample carries other DNA sequences with the same CDR3. CDR3 length: 13 residues. With 4 bases removed from V and 4 bases from J, the gap between germline ends came to 8 bases. Germline CDR1 LNHDA, CDR2 SQIVND (reference sequence). This specimen comes from a study of shared clonotypes between healthy human individuals. Each PCR replicate from the sorted subsets contained about 180 ng DNA, which is about 30,000 T cell genomes. Assay: immunoSEQ multiplex PCR; the TCRdb copy retains only in-frame clones and omits some. The table shows 2,500,000 or so clones, with around nine tenths occurring only once.

The sequenced material came from naive CD4+ T cells sorted from blood. Regarding subset: CD45RA+ positively selected. The source of this sequence is a man in his late teens or twenties in good health. V is TRBV19 and J is TRBJ1-5; D is uncertain. This CDR3 is CASSTDGNQPQHF. The CDR3 DNA follows: TGTGCCAGTAGTACCGACGGGAATCAGCCCCAGCATTTT.